A selection of T cell receptor beta chains follows, all from one sample in a study of blood T cell repertoires in COVID-19. Profiling relied on immunoSEQ multiplex PCR, and the TCRdb table lists in-frame clones only, not all of them. The sample shows some 150,000 clones, less than 90% of them seen only once. The sequencing sample was made of peripheral blood. These receptors were obtained from a woman aged 60-70 years with COVID-19, enrolled during active disease. The conserved cysteine and the conserved F or W are not part of the CDR3 here.

v_call	cdr3_aa
TRBV25-1	ASSDESRGQGGNQPQH
TRBV28	ASTPGLRGSGANVLT
TRBV18	ASSPSFTQISGNTIY
TRBV11-2	ASSPTTEIRYEQY
TRBV27	ASSIRDNNNEQF
TRBV6-2/TRBV6-3	ASSPGLAIQRGYEQY
TRBV10-3	AISEKEAVIHNEQF
TRBV19	ASSQPGVGAYEQY
TRBV4-3	ASSQVIGVAGGRGELF
TRBV6-2/TRBV6-3	ASSDQTGFDEKLF
TRBV5-1	ASSLDVGRKTDTQY
TRBV28	ASSPGGEAYEQY
TRBV5-4	ASSLGLAGSSYEQY
TRBV6-5	ASSTGLGTQY
TRBV11-3	ASSLDYGGELF
TRBV18	ASSPGTGYTDTQY
TRBV9	ASSVGAGRDSPLH
TRBV5-1	ASSWGQGRSRDTQY
TRBV30	AWSPEADEKLF
TRBV20-1	SASTHSSYEQY
TRBV4-2	ASSQELGAGAGELF
TRBV28	ASRSGGQGGETQY
TRBV3-1/TRBV3-2	ASSQDPGQGIGNTEAF
TRBV6-4	ASSLGLNTEAF
TRBV4-3	ASSQAGTGENIQY
TRBV28	ASSLTGTGTGSYNSPLH
TRBV19	ASSPGTGVSNQPQH
TRBV5-6	ASSSNRVQEKLF
TRBV6-4	ASSEREGYNEQF
TRBV19	ASSAHPRGWEQF
TRBV13	ASSDGTSGLTGELF
TRBV9	ASSPGTGDNYGYT
TRBV5-1	ASSWTSGSLNEQF
TRBV19	ASSLAGIPDTQY
TRBV6-2/TRBV6-3	ASSSPERGLRQPQH
TRBV4-2	ASSQVQRETQY
TRBV10-3	AIRHDRAAHEQY
TRBV5-4	ASSPGTGVTELF
TRBV6-2/TRBV6-3	ASSYTRTGANYGYT
TRBV6-5	ASNRRTGNTEAF
TRBV6-5	ASRDRKGRAF
TRBV25-1	ASSAIGVEAF
TRBV12-5	ASGSAGGTEAF
TRBV9	ASSVVGGGFDEQY
TRBV6-5	ASSLVPTGRRGYT
TRBV5-1	ASSSDSGRRETQY